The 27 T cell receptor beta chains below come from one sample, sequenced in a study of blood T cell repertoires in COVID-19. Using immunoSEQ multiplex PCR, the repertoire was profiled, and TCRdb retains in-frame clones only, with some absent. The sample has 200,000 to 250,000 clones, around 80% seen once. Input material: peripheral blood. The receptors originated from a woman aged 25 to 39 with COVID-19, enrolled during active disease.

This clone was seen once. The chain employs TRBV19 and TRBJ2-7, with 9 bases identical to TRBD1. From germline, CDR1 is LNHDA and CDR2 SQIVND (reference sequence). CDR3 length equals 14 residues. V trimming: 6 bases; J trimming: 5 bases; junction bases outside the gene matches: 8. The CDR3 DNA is TGTGCCAGTAGCCCCGACAGGGGGAAGCACGAGCAGTACTTC. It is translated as CASSPDRGKHEQYF.

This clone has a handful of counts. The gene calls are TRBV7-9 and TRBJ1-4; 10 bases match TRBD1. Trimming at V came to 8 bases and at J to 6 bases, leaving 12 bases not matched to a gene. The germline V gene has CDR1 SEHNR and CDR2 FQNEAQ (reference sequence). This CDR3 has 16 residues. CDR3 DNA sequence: TGTGCCAGCGGAAACGGGGACAGGGGAGAGGATGAAAAACTGTTTTTT. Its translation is CASGNGDRGEDEKLFF.

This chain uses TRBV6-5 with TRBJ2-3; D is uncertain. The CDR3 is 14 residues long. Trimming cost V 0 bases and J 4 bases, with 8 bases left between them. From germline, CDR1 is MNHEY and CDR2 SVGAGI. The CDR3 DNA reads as TGTGCCAGCAGTTACTCGTTAGACTCAGATACGCAGTATTTT. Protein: CASSYSLDSDTQYF.

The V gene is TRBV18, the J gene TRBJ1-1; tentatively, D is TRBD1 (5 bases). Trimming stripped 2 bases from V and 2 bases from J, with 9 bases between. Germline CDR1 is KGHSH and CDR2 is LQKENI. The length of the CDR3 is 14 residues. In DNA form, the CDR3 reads TGTGCCAGCTCACCATCCGACAGAAACACTGAAGCTTTCTTT. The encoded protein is CASSPSDRNTEAFF. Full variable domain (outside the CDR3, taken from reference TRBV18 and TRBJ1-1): NAGVMQNPRHLVRRRGQEARLRCSPMKGHSHVYWYRQLPEEGLKFMVYLQKENIIDESGMPKERFSAEFPKEGPSILRIQQVVRGDSAAYFCASSPSDRNTEAFFGQGTRLTVV.

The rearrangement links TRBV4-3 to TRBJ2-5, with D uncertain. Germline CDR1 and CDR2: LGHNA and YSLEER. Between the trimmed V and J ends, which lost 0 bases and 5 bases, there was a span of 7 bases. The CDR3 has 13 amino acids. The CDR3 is CASSQDLSETQYF. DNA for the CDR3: TGCGCCAGCAGCCAAGATCTAAGTGAGACCCAGTACTTC.

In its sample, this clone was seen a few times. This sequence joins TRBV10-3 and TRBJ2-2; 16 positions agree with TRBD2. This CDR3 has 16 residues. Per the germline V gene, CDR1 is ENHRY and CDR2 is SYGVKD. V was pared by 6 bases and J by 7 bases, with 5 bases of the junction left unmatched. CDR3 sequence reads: CAIRSGLAGGSGELFF. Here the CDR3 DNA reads TGTGCCATCAGATCGGGACTAGCGGGGGGGAGCGGGGAGCTGTTTTTT.

CDR3 nucleotide sequence: TGTGCCAGCAGTTTCTTATCTCAGGGGACAGATACGCAGTATTTT. This codes for CASSFLSQGTDTQYF. The chain recombines TRBV27 with TRBJ2-3; possible D gene TRBD1, 6 bases. The germline gives CDR1 MNHEY, CDR2 SMNVEV (reference sequence). The CDR3 extends over 15 amino acids. V was pared by 3 bases and J by 3 bases, with 13 bases between.

The CDR3 DNA sequence: TGTGCCAGTACTCCTGGGACAGGGGCTTCCCTCAAAGGCTACACCTTC. The encoded protein is CASTPGTGASLKGYTF. The chain has TRBV19 and TRBJ1-2; 10 nucleotides line up with TRBD1. CDR1 is LNHDA, CDR2 SQIVND, per germline (reference sequence). V shed 7 bases, J shed 8 bases, and the junction held 16 bases outside the gene matches. The CDR3 is made up of 16 amino acids.

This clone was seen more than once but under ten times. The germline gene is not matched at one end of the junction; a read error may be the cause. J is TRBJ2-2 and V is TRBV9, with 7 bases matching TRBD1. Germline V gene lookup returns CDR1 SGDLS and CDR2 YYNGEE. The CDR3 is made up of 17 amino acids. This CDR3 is CASSVSIMTGNAGELFF. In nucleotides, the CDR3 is TGTGCCAGCAGCGTCAGTATTATGACAGGGAACGCCGGGGAGCTGTTTTTT.

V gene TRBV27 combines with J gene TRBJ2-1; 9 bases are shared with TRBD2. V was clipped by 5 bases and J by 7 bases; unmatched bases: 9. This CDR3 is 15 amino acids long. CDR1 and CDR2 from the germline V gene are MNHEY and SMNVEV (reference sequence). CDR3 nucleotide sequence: TGTGCCAGCAGTGCATATAGCGGGAGAGGGAATGAGCAGTTCTTC. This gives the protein CASSAYSGRGNEQFF.

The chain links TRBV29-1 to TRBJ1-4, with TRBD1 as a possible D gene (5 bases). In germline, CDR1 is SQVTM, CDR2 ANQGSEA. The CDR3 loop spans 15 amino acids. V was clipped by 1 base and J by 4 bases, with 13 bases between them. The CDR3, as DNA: TGCAGCGTTGAAGTAGCCACAGGACGTAATGAAAAACTGTTTTTT. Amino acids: CSVEVATGRNEKLFF.

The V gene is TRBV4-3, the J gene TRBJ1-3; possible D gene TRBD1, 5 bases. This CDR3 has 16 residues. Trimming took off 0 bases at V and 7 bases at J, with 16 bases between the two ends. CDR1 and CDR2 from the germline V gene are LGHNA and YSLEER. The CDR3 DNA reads TGCGCCAGCAGCCAAGATTTGGGGAATCGGGGGAACACCATATATTTT. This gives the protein CASSQDLGNRGNTIYF.

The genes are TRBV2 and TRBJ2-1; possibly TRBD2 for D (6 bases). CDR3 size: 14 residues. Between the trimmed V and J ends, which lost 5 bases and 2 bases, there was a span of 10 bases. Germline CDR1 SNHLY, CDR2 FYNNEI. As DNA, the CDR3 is TGTGCCAGCAGTTTTAGCGGTACCTACAATGAGCAGTTCTTC. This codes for CASSFSGTYNEQFF. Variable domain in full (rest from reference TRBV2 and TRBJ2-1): EPEVTQTPSHQVTQMGQEVILRCVPISNHLYFYWYRQILGQKVEFLVSFYNNEISEKSEIFDDQFSVERPDGSNFTLKIRSTKLEDSAMYFCASSFSGTYNEQFFGPGTRLTVL.

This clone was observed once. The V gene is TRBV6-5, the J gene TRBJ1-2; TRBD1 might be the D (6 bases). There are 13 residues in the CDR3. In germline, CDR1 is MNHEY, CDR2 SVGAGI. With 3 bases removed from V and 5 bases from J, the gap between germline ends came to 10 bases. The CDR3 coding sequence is TGTGCCAGCAGTTATAACAGGGATTATGGCTACACCTTC. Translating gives CASSYNRDYGYTF.

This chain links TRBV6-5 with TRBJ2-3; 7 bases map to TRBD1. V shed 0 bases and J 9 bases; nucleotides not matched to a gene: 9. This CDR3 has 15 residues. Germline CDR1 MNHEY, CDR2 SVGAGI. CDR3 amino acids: CASSYSFGQVDTQYF. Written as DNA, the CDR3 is TGTGCCAGCAGTTACTCCTTCGGACAGGTGGACACGCAGTATTTT.

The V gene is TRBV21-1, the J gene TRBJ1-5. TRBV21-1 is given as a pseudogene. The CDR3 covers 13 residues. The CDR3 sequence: CAQEGRGNQPQHF. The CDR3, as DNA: TGTGCCCAGGAGGGTAGGGGCAATCAGCCCCAGCATTTT.

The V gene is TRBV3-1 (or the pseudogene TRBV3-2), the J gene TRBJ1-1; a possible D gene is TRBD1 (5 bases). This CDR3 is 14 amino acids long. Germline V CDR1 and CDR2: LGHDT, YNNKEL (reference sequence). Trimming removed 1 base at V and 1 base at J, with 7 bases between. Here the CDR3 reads CASSQGGPNTEAFF. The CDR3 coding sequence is TGTGCCAGCAGCCAAGGGGGCCCGAACACTGAAGCTTTCTTT.

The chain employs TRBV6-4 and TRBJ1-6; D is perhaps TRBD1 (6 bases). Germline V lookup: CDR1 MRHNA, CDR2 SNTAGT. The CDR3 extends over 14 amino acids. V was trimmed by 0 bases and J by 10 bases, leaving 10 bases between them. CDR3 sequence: CASSDSGGHSPLHF. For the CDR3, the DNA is TGTGCCAGCAGTGACTCCGGGGGGCACTCACCCCTCCACTTT.

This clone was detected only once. The DNA of the CDR3 is TGTGCCAGTCTAGGAGGAGGGGAGGGCTATGGCTACACCTTC. Its translation: CASLGGGEGYGYTF. The V gene is TRBV28, the J gene TRBJ1-2; perhaps TRBD1 as D (5 bases). CDR1 MDHEN and CDR2 SYDVKM come from the germline V gene. The CDR3 contains 14 residues. With 9 bases removed from V and 4 bases from J, the gap between germline ends came to 18 bases.

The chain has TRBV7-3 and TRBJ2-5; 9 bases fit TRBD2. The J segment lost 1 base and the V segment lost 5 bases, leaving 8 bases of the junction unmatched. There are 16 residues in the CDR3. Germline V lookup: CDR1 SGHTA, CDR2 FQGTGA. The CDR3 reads CASSPRRAGGQETQYF. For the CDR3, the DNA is TGTGCCAGCAGCCCCCGGCGAGCGGGGGGCCAAGAGACCCAGTACTTC.

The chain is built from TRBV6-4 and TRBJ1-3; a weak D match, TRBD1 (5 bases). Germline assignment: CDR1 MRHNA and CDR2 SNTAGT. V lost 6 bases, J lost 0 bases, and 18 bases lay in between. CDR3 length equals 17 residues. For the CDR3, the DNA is TGTGCCAGCAGCTACCCCACAGGAATCCCCTCTGGAAACACCATATATTTT. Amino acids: CASSYPTGIPSGNTIYF.

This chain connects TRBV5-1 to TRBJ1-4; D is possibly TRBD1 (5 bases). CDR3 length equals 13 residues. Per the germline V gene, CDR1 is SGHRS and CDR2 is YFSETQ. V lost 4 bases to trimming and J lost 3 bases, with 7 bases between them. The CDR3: CASSVGANEKLFF. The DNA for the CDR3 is TGCGCCAGCAGCGTAGGGGCTAATGAAAAACTGTTTTTT.

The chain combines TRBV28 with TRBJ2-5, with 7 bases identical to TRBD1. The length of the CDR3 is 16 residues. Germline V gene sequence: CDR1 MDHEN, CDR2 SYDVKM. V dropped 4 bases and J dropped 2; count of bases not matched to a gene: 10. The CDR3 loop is CASSSPGTVGQETQYF. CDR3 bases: TGTGCCAGCAGTTCCCCGGGGACAGTTGGACAAGAGACCCAGTACTTC. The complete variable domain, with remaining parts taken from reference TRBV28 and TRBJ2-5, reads DVKVTQSSRYLVKRTGEKVFLECVQDMDHENMFWYRQDPGLGLRLIYFSYDVKMKEKGDIPEGYSVSREKKERFSLILESASTNQTSMYLCASSSPGTVGQETQYFGPGTRLLVL.

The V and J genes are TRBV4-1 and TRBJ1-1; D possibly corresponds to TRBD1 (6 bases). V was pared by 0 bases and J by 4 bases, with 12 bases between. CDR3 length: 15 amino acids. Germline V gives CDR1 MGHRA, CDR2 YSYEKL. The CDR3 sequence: CASSQEGGGTTEAFF. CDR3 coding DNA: TGCGCCAGCAGCCAAGAAGGGGGGGGGACCACTGAAGCTTTCTTT.

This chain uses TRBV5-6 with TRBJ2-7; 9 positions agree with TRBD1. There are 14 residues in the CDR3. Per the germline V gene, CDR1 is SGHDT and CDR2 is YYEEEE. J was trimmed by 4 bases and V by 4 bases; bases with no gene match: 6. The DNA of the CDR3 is TGTGCCAGCAGCCCGGGACAGGGTAGTTACGAGCAGTACTTC. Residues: CASSPGQGSYEQYF.

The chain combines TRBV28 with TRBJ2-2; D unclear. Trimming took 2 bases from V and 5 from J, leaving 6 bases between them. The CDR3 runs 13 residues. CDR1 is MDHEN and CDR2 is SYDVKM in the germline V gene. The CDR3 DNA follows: TGTGCCAGCAGTTTAAGCGTTACCGGGGAGCTGTTTTTT. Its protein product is CASSLSVTGELFF.

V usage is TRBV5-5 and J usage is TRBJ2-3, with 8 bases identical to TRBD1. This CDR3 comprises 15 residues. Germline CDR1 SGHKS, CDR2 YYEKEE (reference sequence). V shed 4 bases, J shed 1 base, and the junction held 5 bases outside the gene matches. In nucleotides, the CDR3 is TGTGCCAGCAGCCTTCAGGGGGCGCGCACAGATACGCAGTATTTT. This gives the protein CASSLQGARTDTQYF.